This section outlines one T cell receptor (beta chain) sequence together with its context. Its antigen is currently unknown. The sample comes from a study of T cells in localized non-small cell lung cancer. Assay used: immunoSEQ multiplex PCR; TCRdb lists only in-frame clones, some missing. The table lists 40,000 to 65,000 clones, around 87% of them singletons. Study outcomes and limitations: Greater T cell density in blood accompanied longer overall survival. Among the top 100 tumor clones, a median about 57 appeared in adjacent lung. Uninvolved neighboring lung showed the greatest T cell clonality, exceeding tumor.

The source is a female donor with stage II lung adenocarcinoma. The material was PBMCs, obtained before any cancer treatment.

The DNA of the CDR3 is TGTGCCAGCAGCTTGGATGTGACACCCATGAGCTCCTACAATGAGCAGTTCTTC. Translated: CASSLDVTPMSSYNEQFF. The chain employs TRBV5-8 and TRBJ2-1, with no clear D. The germline CDR1 and CDR2 sequences are SGHTS and YDEGEE. CDR3 length: 18 amino acids. The germline V and J ends were trimmed by 0 bases and 0 bases, with 16 bases remaining between them.